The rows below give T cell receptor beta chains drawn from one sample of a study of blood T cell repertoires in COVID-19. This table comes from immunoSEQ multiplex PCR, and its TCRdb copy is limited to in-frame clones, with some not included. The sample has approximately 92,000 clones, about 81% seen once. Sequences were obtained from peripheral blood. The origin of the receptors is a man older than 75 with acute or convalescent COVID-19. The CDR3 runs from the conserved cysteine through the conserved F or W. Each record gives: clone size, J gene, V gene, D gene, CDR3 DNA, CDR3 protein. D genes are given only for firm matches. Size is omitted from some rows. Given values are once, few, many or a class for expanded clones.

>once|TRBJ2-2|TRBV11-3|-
TGTGCCAGCAGCCTACAGGGTACCGGGGAGCTGTTTTTT
CASSLQGTGELFF
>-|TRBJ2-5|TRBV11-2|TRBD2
TGTGCCAGCAGCTTCCCCCCGGGACTAGCGGGGCCGTCCAATGTGACCCAGTACTTC
CASSFPPGLAGPSNVTQYF
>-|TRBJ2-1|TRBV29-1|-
TGCAGCGTTGGAGGGAGGGGGTACAATGAGCAGTTCTTC
CSVGGRGYNEQFF
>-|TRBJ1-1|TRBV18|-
TGTGCCAGCTCAACCCAGGGTAACACTGAAGCTTTCTTT
CASSTQGNTEAFF
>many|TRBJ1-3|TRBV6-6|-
TGTGCCAGCAGGGGGTTAGAGCGTGAGGGCGGAAACACCATATATTTT
CASRGLEREGGNTIYF
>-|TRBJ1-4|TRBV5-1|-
TGCGCCAGCAGCTTGGGGCGGGCGGAAAAACTGTTTTTT
CASSLGRAEKLFF
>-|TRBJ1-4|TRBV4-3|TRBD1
TGCGCCAGCAGCCGAACTTCAGGGGGAGTGTCCGTTAGTGAAAAACTGTTTTTT
CASSRTSGGVSVSEKLFF
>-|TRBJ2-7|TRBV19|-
TGTGCCAGTAGTATGACAGTGCTCCCACCCTTACCGTACGAGCAGTACTTC
CASSMTVLPPLPYEQYF
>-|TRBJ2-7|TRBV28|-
TGTGCCAGCAGTCTGAGACAGGTTAGCTCCTACGAGCAGTACTTC
CASSLRQVSSYEQYF
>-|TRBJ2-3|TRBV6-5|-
TGTGCCAGCGGCGGGCCCCAGTTTTATACGCAGTATTTT
CASGGPQFYTQYF